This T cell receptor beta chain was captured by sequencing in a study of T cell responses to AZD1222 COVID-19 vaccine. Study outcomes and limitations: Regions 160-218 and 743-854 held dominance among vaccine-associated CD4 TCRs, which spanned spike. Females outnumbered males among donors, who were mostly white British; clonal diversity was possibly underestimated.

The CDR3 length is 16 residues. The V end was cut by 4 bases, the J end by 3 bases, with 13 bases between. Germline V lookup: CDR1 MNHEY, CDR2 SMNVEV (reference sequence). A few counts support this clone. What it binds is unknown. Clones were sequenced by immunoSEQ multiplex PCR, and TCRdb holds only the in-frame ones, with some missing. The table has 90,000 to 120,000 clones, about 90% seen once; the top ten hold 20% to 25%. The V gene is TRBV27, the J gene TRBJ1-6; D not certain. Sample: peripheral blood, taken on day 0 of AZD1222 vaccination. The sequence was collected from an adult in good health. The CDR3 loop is CASSSTVGIYNSPLHF. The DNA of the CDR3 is TGTGCCAGCAGTTCTACAGTAGGGATCTATAATTCACCCCTCCACTTT.